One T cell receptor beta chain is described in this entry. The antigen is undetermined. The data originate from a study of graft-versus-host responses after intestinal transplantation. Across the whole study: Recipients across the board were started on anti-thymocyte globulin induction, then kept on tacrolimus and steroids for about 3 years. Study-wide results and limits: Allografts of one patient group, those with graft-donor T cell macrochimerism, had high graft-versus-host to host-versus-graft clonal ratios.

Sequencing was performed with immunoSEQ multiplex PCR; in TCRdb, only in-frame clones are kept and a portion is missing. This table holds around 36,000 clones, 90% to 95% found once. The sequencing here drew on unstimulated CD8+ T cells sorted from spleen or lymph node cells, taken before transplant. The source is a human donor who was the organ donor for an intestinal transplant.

DNA for the CDR3: TGTGCCAGCAGCTTCGGGGCGCGGGCGCCGCAGTATTTT. Encoded protein: CASSFGARAPQYF. V is TRBV11-1 and J is TRBJ2-3; D possibly uses TRBD1 or TRBD2 (5 bases each). Germline loops: CDR1 SGHAT, CDR2 FQDESV (reference sequence). The CDR3 extends over 13 amino acids. Trimming cost V 3 bases and J 10 bases, with 14 bases left between them. Based on the CDR3 plus reference TRBV11-1 and TRBJ2-3, the full variable domain is EAEVAQSPRYKITEKSQAVAFWCDPISGHATLYWYRQILGQGPELLVQFQDESVVDDSQLPKDRFSAERLKGVDSTLKIQPAELGDSAMYLCASSFGARAPQYFGPGTRLTVL.